A single sample is the source of the 26 T cell receptor beta chains below, sequenced in a study of blood T cell repertoires in COVID-19. Produced via immunoSEQ multiplex PCR; TCRdb's table is partial and in-frame only. Here the sample spans roughly 300,000 clones, approximately 90% being singletons. Sequenced input: PBMCs or T cells enriched from blood (not recorded which). The receptors were sampled from a woman between 18 and 30 years old who had recovered from COVID-19.

The rearrangement uses TRBV6-6 and TRBJ1-6; a weak D match, TRBD1 (5 bases). CDR3 length: 17 amino acids. Germline CDR1 and CDR2: MNHNY and SVGAGI (reference sequence). Trimming took off 5 bases at V and 10 bases at J, with 24 bases between the two ends. The CDR3 DNA reads TGTGCCAGCAGTCCCTTGGGTGGCAGGGAGGCTTGGTCACCCCTCCACTTT. Translated, it gives CASSPLGGREAWSPLHF.

In DNA, the CDR3 is TGTGCCAGCAGCCAACTATCCGGGACTAGCGGTTACGAGCAGTACTTC. Protein: CASSQLSGTSGYEQYF. The chain recombines TRBV4-2 with TRBJ2-7, with 11 bases aligning to TRBD2. The CDR3 runs 16 residues. V lost 2 bases to trimming and J lost 4 bases; unmatched junction nucleotides: 7. CDR1 is LGHNA, CDR2 YNFKEQ, per germline.

The chain employs TRBV13 and TRBJ2-7, with TRBD2 as a possible D gene (6 bases). The CDR3 is made up of 14 amino acids. Between the trimmed V and J ends, which lost 5 bases and 2 bases, there was a span of 13 bases. The V gene's germline CDR1 is PRHDT and CDR2 FYEKMQ (reference sequence). In DNA, the CDR3 is TGTGCCAGCAGCCTCTCCCGGGGGACCTACGAGCAGTACTTC. It yields the protein CASSLSRGTYEQYF. Full variable domain (rest looked up from reference TRBV13 and TRBJ2-7): AAGVIQSPRHLIKEKRETATLKCYPIPRHDTVYWYQQGPGQDPQFLISFYEKMQSDKGSIPDRFSAQQFSDYHSELNMSSLELGDSALYFCASSLSRGTYEQYFGPGTRLTVT.

The rearrangement joins TRBV13 to TRBJ2-7, with 8 bases matching TRBD2. Per the germline V gene, CDR1 is PRHDT and CDR2 is FYEKMQ (reference sequence). V trimming: 5 bases; J trimming: 2 bases; junction bases outside the gene matches: 5. There are 14 residues in the CDR3. As DNA, the CDR3 is TGTGCCAGCAGCGTCGGACTAGCTCCCTACGAGCAGTACTTC. Encoded protein: CASSVGLAPYEQYF. The variable domain in full, completed from reference TRBV13 and TRBJ2-7, reads AAGVIQSPRHLIKEKRETATLKCYPIPRHDTVYWYQQGPGQDPQFLISFYEKMQSDKGSIPDRFSAQQFSDYHSELNMSSLELGDSALYFCASSVGLAPYEQYFGPGTRLTVT.

The genes are TRBV2 and TRBJ1-2, with D perhaps matching TRBD1 (5 bases). V lost 2 bases and J 2 bases, leaving 12 bases between the germline ends. The CDR3 sequence is 15 residues long. CDR1 is SNHLY and CDR2 is FYNNEI in the germline V gene. The CDR3 nucleotides are TGTGCCAGCAGTGAATGGGTGACAGACAACTATGGCTACACCTTC. It translates to CASSEWVTDNYGYTF. The entire variable domain, with the rest obtained from reference TRBV2 and TRBJ1-2, is as follows: EPEVTQTPSHQVTQMGQEVILRCVPISNHLYFYWYRQILGQKVEFLVSFYNNEISEKSEIFDDQFSVERPDGSNFTLKIRSTKLEDSAMYFCASSEWVTDNYGYTFGSGTRLTVV.

The CDR3: CASSPGTGAAFF. CDR3 coding DNA: TGTGCCAGCTCACCTGGGACAGGGGCAGCTTTCTTT. The rearrangement joins TRBV18 to TRBJ1-1; 10 nucleotides match TRBD1. CDR3 length equals 12 residues. Trimming removed 3 bases from V and 10 bases from J; junction bases left unmatched: 2. The germline V gene has CDR1 KGHSH and CDR2 LQKENI. Based on the CDR3 plus reference TRBV18 and TRBJ1-1, the full variable domain is NAGVMQNPRHLVRRRGQEARLRCSPMKGHSHVYWYRQLPEEGLKFMVYLQKENIIDESGMPKERFSAEFPKEGPSILRIQQVVRGDSAAYFCASSPGTGAAFFGQGTRLTVV.

The J gene is TRBJ1-2, the V gene TRBV9; TRBD1 aligns across 8 bases. Germline V gene data show CDR1 as SGDLS and CDR2 as YYNGEE. V gave up 4 bases and J gave up 8 bases; unmatched junction bases: 19. The CDR3 covers 17 residues. In DNA, the CDR3 is TGTGCCAGCAGCCAAGTTGTACTAGGACAGGGTGTAAAAGGCTACACCTTC. It translates to CASSQVVLGQGVKGYTF.

This rearrangement joins TRBV30 to TRBJ1-6; no reliable D call. The CDR3 consists of 12 residues. V dropped 1 base and J dropped 5 bases, with 3 bases sitting between them. Germline CDR1 and CDR2: GTSNPN and SVGIG (reference sequence). DNA of the CDR3: TGTGCCTGGAGTGCTCATAATTCACCCCTCCACTTT. It codes for CAWSAHNSPLHF.

The rearrangement joins TRBV10-1 to TRBJ2-7; TRBD2 might be the D (7 bases). V lost 2 bases to trimming and J lost 5 bases, with 13 bases between them. The germline V gene encodes CDR1 WNHNN and CDR2 SYGVQD (reference sequence). The CDR3 is made up of 14 amino acids. CDR3 protein: CASSEGGAVNEQYF. CDR3 in DNA: TGCGCCAGCAGTGAGGGGGGGGCGGTAAACGAGCAGTACTTC.

This clone was seen once. The genes are TRBV2 and TRBJ1-2; 7 nucleotides agree with TRBD1. Germline V gene lookup returns CDR1 SNHLY and CDR2 FYNNEI. CDR3 size: 15 residues. Trimming at V came to 3 bases and at J to 5 bases, leaving 9 bases not matched to a gene. DNA of the CDR3: TGTGCCAGCAGTGACACCGACAGGGAATTTTATGGCTACACCTTC. Its translation is CASSDTDREFYGYTF. The full variable domain, with the rest looked up from reference TRBV2 and TRBJ1-2, is EPEVTQTPSHQVTQMGQEVILRCVPISNHLYFYWYRQILGQKVEFLVSFYNNEISEKSEIFDDQFSVERPDGSNFTLKIRSTKLEDSAMYFCASSDTDREFYGYTFGSGTRLTVV.

The J gene is TRBJ2-7, the V gene TRBV5-1; 7 bases are shared with TRBD1. Unmatched junction bases numbered 11, after V lost 2 bases and J lost 3 bases. Germline lookup yields CDR1 SGHRS and CDR2 YFSETQ. The length of the CDR3 is 16 residues. The CDR3 DNA sequence: TGCGCCAGCAGCTTCGGAGAGGGACAGAAAATCTACGAGCAGTACTTC. As protein: CASSFGEGQKIYEQYF.

The chain combines TRBV6-6 with TRBJ1-3, with 10 nucleotides matching TRBD1. V trimming: 5 bases; J trimming: 3 bases; junction bases outside the gene matches: 10. The length of the CDR3 is 17 residues. Looked up from germline, CDR1 is MNHNY and CDR2 is SVGAGI (reference sequence). CDR3 protein: CASSPNYGTGVGNTIYF. The CDR3 DNA reads TGTGCCAGCAGTCCCAACTACGGGACAGGGGTTGGAAACACCATATATTTT.

The chain recombines TRBV13 with TRBJ2-1; the match to TRBD1 covers 8 bases. The CDR3 extends over 12 amino acids. The germline V gene encodes CDR1 PRHDT and CDR2 FYEKMQ (reference sequence). Trimming removed 4 bases from V and 10 bases from J; junction bases left unmatched: 3. The CDR3 DNA reads as TGTGCCAGCAGCTCCGACAGGGGAGAGCAGTTCTTC. Protein sequence: CASSSDRGEQFF.

This clone has only one observation. In nucleotides, the CDR3 is TGTGCCTGGGCAAGCGATGGGCCCCAGCATTTT. Protein product: CAWASDGPQHF. V gene TRBV30 combines with J gene TRBJ1-5; D gene unclear. Between the trimmed V and J ends, which lost 5 bases and 9 bases, there was a span of 11 bases. The CDR3 has 11 amino acids. Per germline, CDR1 GTSNPN and CDR2 SVGIG (reference sequence). The complete variable domain, with remaining parts taken from reference TRBV30 and TRBJ1-5, reads SQTIHQWPATLVQPVGSPLSLECTVEGTSNPNLYWYRQAAGRGLQLLFYSVGIGQISSEVPQNLSASRPQDRQFILSSKKLLLSDSGFYLCAWASDGPQHFGDGTRLSIL.

The V gene is TRBV7-9, the J gene TRBJ2-3, with D hard to call. This CDR3 comprises 11 residues. Trimming shortened V by 2 bases and J by 6 bases, and 3 bases separated the two germline ends. The germline gives CDR1 SEHNR, CDR2 FQNEAQ (reference sequence). The CDR3 nucleotides read TGTGCCAGCAGCTTACTTGATACGCAGTATTTT. Encoded protein: CASSLLDTQYF.

The chain is built from TRBV28 and TRBJ1-5; TRBD1 might be the D (5 bases). Germline CDR1 reads MDHEN; CDR2 reads SYDVKM. Trimming pared 3 bases from V and 5 bases from J, leaving 11 bases between. This CDR3 comprises 14 residues. CDR3 coding DNA: TGTGCCAGCAGTTTGGCGGGGCGCGATCAGCCCCAGCATTTT. It yields the protein CASSLAGRDQPQHF.

This sequence joins TRBV5-1 and TRBJ2-7; 7 nucleotides match TRBD1. The CDR3 is made up of 13 amino acids. CDR1 SGHRS and CDR2 YFSETQ come from the germline V gene. The trim removed 7 bases at V and 0 bases at J, leaving 4 bases unmatched. The CDR3 DNA follows: TGCGCCAGCGCCCGGGACAGCTCCTACGAGCAGTACTTC. This translates into CASARDSSYEQYF.

The chain uses TRBV30 and TRBJ2-1, with TRBD1 identical over 12 bases. Germline V gene lookup returns CDR1 GTSNPN and CDR2 SVGIG (reference sequence). V lost 3 bases to trimming and J lost 6 bases; unmatched junction nucleotides: 9. The CDR3 length is 16 residues. DNA of the CDR3: TGTGCCTGGAGAAAGTTGGGACAGGGGGCGATCAATGAGCAGTTCTTC. This gives the protein CAWRKLGQGAINEQFF.

This clone was recorded only once. V is TRBV28 and J is TRBJ2-1; D might be TRBD2 (6 bases). Germline CDR1 reads MDHEN; CDR2 reads SYDVKM. The ends were cut back, 7 bases at V and 3 bases at J, with 7 bases in the middle. The CDR3 extends over 12 amino acids. CDR3 DNA sequence: TGTGCCAGCATGGAGGGCTACAATGAGCAGTTCTTC. Translating gives CASMEGYNEQFF.

This chain uses TRBV2 with TRBJ2-2; D perhaps matches TRBD1 (5 bases). Germline V CDR1 and CDR2: SNHLY, FYNNEI. V was pared by 5 bases and J by 3 bases, with 10 bases between. CDR3 length: 14 residues. For the CDR3, the DNA is TGTGCCAGCAGTTCAGGGTGGGACACCGGGGAGCTGTTTTTT. Residues: CASSSGWDTGELFF.

The chain joins TRBV5-5 to TRBJ2-2, with 8 bases that match TRBD2. Germline V lookup: CDR1 SGHKS, CDR2 YYEKEE (reference sequence). This CDR3 comprises 14 residues. Trimming at V came to 1 base and at J to 5 bases, leaving 1 base not matched to a gene. The CDR3 nucleotides are TGTGCCAGCAGCTTGACGGGAGGGACCGGGGAGCTGTTTTTT. Amino acids: CASSLTGGTGELFF.

The CDR3 DNA follows: TGTGCCTGGAGTGTAGGGGGAAATTCACCCCTCCACTTT. Amino acid sequence: CAWSVGGNSPLHF. The chain combines TRBV30 with TRBJ1-6; maybe TRBD1 (6 bases). Deletions cut 0 bases from V and 7 bases from J, with 7 bases between. CDR1 and CDR2 (germline): GTSNPN, SVGIG (reference sequence). The CDR3 length is 13 residues.

As regards this clone: Within the sample, other DNA sequences also encode this same CDR3. The J gene is TRBJ1-1, the V gene TRBV28; D possibly corresponds to TRBD1 (6 bases). The ends were cut back, 5 bases at V and 0 bases at J, with 10 bases in the middle. Germline V gives CDR1 MDHEN, CDR2 SYDVKM. CDR3 length: 14 residues. CDR3 sequence reads: CASSAGQMNTEAFF. The CDR3 bases are TGTGCCAGCAGTGCCGGACAGATGAACACTGAAGCTTTCTTT.

This clone was found once. The CDR3, as DNA: TGTGCCTGGAGTGGCTACAGGGTTTCCACTAACTATGGCTACACCTTC. The encoded protein is CAWSGYRVSTNYGYTF. The rearrangement links TRBV30 to TRBJ1-2; D might be TRBD1 (6 bases). This CDR3 contains 16 residues. In germline, CDR1 is GTSNPN, CDR2 SVGIG (reference sequence). The V end lost 1 base, the J end lost 0 bases, and 15 bases lay between the germline ends.

J is TRBJ1-1 and V is TRBV5-4, with 11 bases identical to TRBD1. The V and J ends lost 0 bases and 4 bases, in that order; junction bases with no gene match: 2. Germline V gene lookup returns CDR1 SGHNT and CDR2 YYREEE (reference sequence). The CDR3 has 15 amino acids. The CDR3 DNA is TGTGCCAGCAGCTTGGGAGGGACAGGGGGCACTGAAGCTTTCTTT. Translation: CASSLGGTGGTEAFF.

This clone turned up a few times. This chain links TRBV10-1 with TRBJ2-2; unclear D gene. The CDR3 length is 14 residues. CDR1 is WNHNN, CDR2 SYGVQD, per germline (reference sequence). Trimming stripped 5 bases from V and 7 bases from J, with 14 bases between. The CDR3 DNA reads as TGCGCCAGCAGTCGAAACCGACAAGTCGGGGAGCTGTTTTTT. Translating it yields CASSRNRQVGELFF.